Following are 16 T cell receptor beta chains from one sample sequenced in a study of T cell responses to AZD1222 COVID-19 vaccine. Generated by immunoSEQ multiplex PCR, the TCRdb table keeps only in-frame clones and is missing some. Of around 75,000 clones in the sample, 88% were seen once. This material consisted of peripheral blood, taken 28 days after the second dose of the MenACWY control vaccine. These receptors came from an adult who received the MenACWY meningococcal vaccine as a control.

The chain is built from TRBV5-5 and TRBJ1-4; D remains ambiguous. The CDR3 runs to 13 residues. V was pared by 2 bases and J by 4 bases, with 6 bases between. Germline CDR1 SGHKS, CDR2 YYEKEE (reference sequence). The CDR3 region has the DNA TGTGCCAGCAGCTTCGAGTTTAATGAAAAACTGTTTTTT. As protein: CASSFEFNEKLFF.

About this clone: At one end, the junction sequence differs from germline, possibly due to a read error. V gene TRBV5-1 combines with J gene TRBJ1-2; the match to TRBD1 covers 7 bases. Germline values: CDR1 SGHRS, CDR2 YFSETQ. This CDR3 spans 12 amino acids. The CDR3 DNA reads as TGCGCCAGCAGCTTGGCCCTAGGGACAGCCGTCTTC. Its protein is CASSLALGTAVF.

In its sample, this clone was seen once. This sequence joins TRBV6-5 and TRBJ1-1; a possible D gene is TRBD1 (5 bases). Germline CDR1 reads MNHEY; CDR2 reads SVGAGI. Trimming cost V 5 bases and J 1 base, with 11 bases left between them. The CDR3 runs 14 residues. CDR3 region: CASSPQEKNTEAFF. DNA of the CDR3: TGTGCCAGCAGTCCACAGGAAAAGAACACTGAAGCTTTCTTT.

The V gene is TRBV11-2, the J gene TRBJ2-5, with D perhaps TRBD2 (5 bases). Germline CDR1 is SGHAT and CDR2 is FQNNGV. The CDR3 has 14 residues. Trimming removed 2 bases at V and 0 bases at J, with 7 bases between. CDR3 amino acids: CASSLSGYQETQYF. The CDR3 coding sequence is TGTGCCAGCAGCTTATCGGGGTACCAAGAGACCCAGTACTTC.

The CDR3 region has the DNA TGTGCCAGCTCACCAGACCCGGATCGAACCTACACAGATACGCAGTATTTT. It translates to CASSPDPDRTYTDTQYF. The chain has TRBV18 and TRBJ2-3; D unclear. In germline, CDR1 is KGHSH, CDR2 LQKENI. V was trimmed by 2 bases and J by 2 bases, leaving 17 bases between them. The CDR3 has 17 amino acids.

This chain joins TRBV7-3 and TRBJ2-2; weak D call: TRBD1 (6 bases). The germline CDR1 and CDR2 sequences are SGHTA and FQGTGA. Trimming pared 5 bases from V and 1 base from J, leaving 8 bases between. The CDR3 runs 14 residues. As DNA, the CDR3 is TGTGCCAGCAGCCCGACAGGGAACACCGGGGAGCTGTTTTTT. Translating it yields CASSPTGNTGELFF. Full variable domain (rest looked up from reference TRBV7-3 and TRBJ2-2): GAGVSQTPSNKVTEKGKYVELRCDPISGHTALYWYRQSLGQGPEFLIYFQGTGAADDSGLPNDRFFAVRPEGSVSTLKIQRTERGDSAVYLCASSPTGNTGELFFGEGSRLTVL.

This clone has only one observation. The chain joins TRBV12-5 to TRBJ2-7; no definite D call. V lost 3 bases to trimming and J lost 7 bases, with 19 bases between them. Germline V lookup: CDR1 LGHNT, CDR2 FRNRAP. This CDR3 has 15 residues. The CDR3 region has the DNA TGTGCTAGTGGTTTAATATCCAACCTAGGCTTTGAGCAGTACTTC. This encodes CASGLISNLGFEQYF.

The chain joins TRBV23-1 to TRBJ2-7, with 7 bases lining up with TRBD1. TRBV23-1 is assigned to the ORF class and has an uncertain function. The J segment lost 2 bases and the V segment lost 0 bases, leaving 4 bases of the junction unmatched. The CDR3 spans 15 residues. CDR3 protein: CASSQSRGLTYEQYF. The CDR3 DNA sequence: TGCGCCAGCAGTCAATCAAGGGGGCTGACCTACGAGCAGTACTTC.

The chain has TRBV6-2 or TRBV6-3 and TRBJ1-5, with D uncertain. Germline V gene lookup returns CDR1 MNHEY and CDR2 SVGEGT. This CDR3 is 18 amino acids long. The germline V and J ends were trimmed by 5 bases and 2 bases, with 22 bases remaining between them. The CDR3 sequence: CASSPPLNRVGRNQPQHF. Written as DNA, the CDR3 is TGTGCCAGCAGTCCACCTTTGAATCGGGTCGGGCGCAATCAGCCCCAGCATTTT.

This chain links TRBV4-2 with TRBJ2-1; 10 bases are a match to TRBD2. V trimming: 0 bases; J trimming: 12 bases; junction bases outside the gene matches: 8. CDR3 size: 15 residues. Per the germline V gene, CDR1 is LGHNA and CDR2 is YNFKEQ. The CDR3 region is CASSQDLGPSGGQFF. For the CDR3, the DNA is TGTGCCAGCAGCCAAGATCTCGGCCCTAGCGGGGGGCAGTTCTTC.

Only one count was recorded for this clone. The CDR3 loop reads CSVQGEKLFF. CDR3 nucleotide sequence: TGCAGCGTCCAGGGAGAAAAACTGTTTTTT. The gene calls are TRBV29-1 and TRBJ1-4; the D gene is possibly TRBD1 (5 bases). The CDR3 is 10 amino acids. With 6 bases removed from V and 8 bases from J, the gap between germline ends came to 7 bases. Per the germline V gene, CDR1 is SQVTM and CDR2 is ANQGSEA.

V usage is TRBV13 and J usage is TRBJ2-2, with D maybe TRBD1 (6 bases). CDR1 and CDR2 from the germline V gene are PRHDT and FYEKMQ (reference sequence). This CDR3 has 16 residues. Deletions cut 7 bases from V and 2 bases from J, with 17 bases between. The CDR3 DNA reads TGTGCCAGCACCCATTGGGCAGGGGACAACACCGGGGAGCTGTTTTTT. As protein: CASTHWAGDNTGELFF.

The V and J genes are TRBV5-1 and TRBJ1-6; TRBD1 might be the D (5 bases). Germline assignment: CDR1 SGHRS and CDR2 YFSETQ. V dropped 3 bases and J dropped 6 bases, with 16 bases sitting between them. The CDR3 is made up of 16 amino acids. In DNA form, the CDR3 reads TGCGCCAGCAGCTCCCAAGTGGCAGGGCCTAATTCACCCCTCCACTTT. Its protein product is CASSSQVAGPNSPLHF.

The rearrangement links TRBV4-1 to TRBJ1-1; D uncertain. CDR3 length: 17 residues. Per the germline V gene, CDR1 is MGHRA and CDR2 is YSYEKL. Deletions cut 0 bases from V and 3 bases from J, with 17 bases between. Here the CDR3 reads CASSQDLGVRVDTEAFF. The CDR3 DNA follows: TGCGCCAGCAGCCAAGATCTTGGGGTACGGGTGGACACTGAAGCTTTCTTT.

The CDR3 sequence: CSVDSGVRAYTF. In nucleotides, the CDR3 is TGCAGCGTTGACTCCGGGGTAAGGGCCTACACCTTC. This chain links TRBV29-1 with TRBJ1-2; no firm D call. CDR1 SQVTM and CDR2 ANQGSEA come from the germline V gene. The ends were cut back, 3 bases at V and 10 bases at J, with 15 bases in the middle. The CDR3 is 12 amino acids.

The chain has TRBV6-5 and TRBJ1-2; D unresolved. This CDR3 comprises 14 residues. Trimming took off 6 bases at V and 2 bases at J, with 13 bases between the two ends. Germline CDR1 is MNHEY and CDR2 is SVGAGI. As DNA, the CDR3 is TGTGCCAGCAGCTTCCCTTCGGGGAACTATGGCTACACCTTC. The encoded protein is CASSFPSGNYGYTF.